This TCR beta chain was identified in a study of T-cell reconstitution after alpha-beta-depleted transplantation in children. Unique molecular identifiers were used in preparing the TCRbeta library. TCRdb fed the PCR reads into MiXCR, producing one record per CDR3 protein. The repertoire includes about 610,000 distinct CDR3 sequences, roughly a tenth of them detected once, and 4% to 5% sits in the top ten. CDR1 SGHRS and CDR2 YFSETQ come from the germline V gene. The junction had 3 bases not matched to a gene; V was cut back by 2 bases and J by 5 bases. The CDR3 runs to 13 residues. The chain joins TRBV5-1 to TRBJ2-5, with 7 bases identical to TRBD2. The receptor's source is a human donor who donated a stem cell graft to a child with acute myeloid leukemia. Sequenced here: PBMCs from the stem cell graft donor, sampled from the stem cell graft. Written as DNA, the CDR3 is TGCGCCAGCAGCTTCGTGGGGGGGGAGACCCAGTACTTC. Translating it yields CASSFVGGETQYF.